The 2 T cell receptor beta chains in this list originate from one sample, sequenced in a study of cytomegalovirus exposure and HLA in healthy donors. PCR amplification relied on 60 Vbeta primers (plus 13 Jbeta primers). Clones were read by immunoSEQ multiplex PCR, and TCRdb kept only the in-frame ones, dropping some. The data show about 85,000 clones, approximately 80% seen once. The sequenced sample was PBMCs. The receptors originated from a woman aged 45-65 years in good health and CMV-seropositive.

The chain links TRBV19 to TRBJ2-2; TRBD1 might be the D (5 bases). V lost 2 bases, J lost 6 bases, and 10 bases lay in between. The CDR3 spans 14 residues. Germline V gives CDR1 LNHDA, CDR2 SQIVND (reference sequence). The CDR3 spells CASSIQGKAGELFF. The DNA of the CDR3 is TGTGCCAGTAGTATACAGGGCAAGGCCGGGGAGCTGTTTTTT. Full variable domain (rest looked up from reference TRBV19 and TRBJ2-2): DGGITQSPKYLFRKEGQNVTLSCEQNLNHDAMYWYRQDPGQGLRLIYYSQIVNDFQKGDIAEGYSVSREKKESFPLTVTSAQKNPTAFYLCASSIQGKAGELFFGEGSRLTVL.

The genes are TRBV7-8 and TRBJ2-7; D is possibly TRBD2 (6 bases). CDR1 is SGHVS, CDR2 FQNEAQ, per germline. V lost 1 base to trimming and J lost 2 bases, with 12 bases between them. CDR3 length: 15 residues. The CDR3 region has the DNA TGTGCCAGCAGCTTAGTCGCGGGGACGACCTACGAGCAGTACTTC. Its translation: CASSLVAGTTYEQYF.